The 11 T cell receptor beta chains below were found in one sample sequenced in a study of siplizumab effects on memory and regulatory T cells. Data came from immunoSEQ multiplex PCR; TCRdb stores just in-frame clones and leaves some out. Seen here are 85,000 or so clones, around 95% observed once, and the top ten hold less than 20%. Specimen: CD8+ T cells sorted from blood. The receptors originated from a human donor in good health.

This sequence joins TRBV6-5 and TRBJ2-3; no definite D call. Germline lookup yields CDR1 MNHEY and CDR2 SVGAGI. V was pared by 4 bases and J by 5 bases, with 13 bases between. The CDR3 loop spans 14 amino acids. The DNA for the CDR3 is TGTGCCAGCAGTTCAGGAACGACGGGAGATACGCAGTATTTT. Amino acids: CASSSGTTGDTQYF.

Only one count was recorded for this clone. This CDR3 is CASSLGPRTSGRANTGELFF. CDR3 coding DNA: TGTGCCAGCAGCTTAGGCCCCCGGACTAGCGGGAGGGCGAACACCGGGGAGCTGTTTTTT. The V gene is TRBV7-6, the J gene TRBJ2-2; 15 nucleotides align to TRBD2. The V gene end was trimmed by 1 base and the J gene end by 0 bases; junction bases not matched to a gene: 6. Germline V lookup: CDR1 SGHVS, CDR2 FNYEAQ. The CDR3 is made up of 20 amino acids. The whole variable domain, filled in from reference TRBV7-6 and TRBJ2-2, reads GAGVSQSPRYKVTKRGQDVALRCDPISGHVSLYWYRQALGQGPEFLTYFNYEAQQDKSGLPNDRFSAERPEGSISTLTIQRTEQRDSAMYRCASSLGPRTSGRANTGELFFGEGSRLTVL.

The CDR3 sequence is CASSPASTDTQYF. CDR3 coding DNA: TGTGCCAGCAGCCCCGCTAGCACAGATACGCAGTATTTT. The rearrangement joins TRBV7-9 to TRBJ2-3; no firm D call. The CDR3 spans 13 residues. In germline, CDR1 is SEHNR, CDR2 FQNEAQ (reference sequence). Trimming left V 5 bases short and J 0 bases short, with 6 bases between.

The chain recombines TRBV1 with TRBJ2-1; the table's D call, TRBD2, was not checked against the DNA. TRBV1 is annotated as a pseudogene. This CDR3 region has 17 residues. The CDR3 is CTSSQAFLAGGNNEQFF. In nucleotides, the CDR3 is TGCACCAGCAGCCAAGCTTTTTTAGCGGGAGGGAACAATGAGCAGTTCTTC.

This clone appeared once. J is TRBJ2-7 and V is TRBV19, with a possible D match to TRBD1 (8 bases). Germline V lookup: CDR1 LNHDA, CDR2 SQIVND (reference sequence). The V end was cut by 7 bases, the J end by 7 bases, with 17 bases between. The CDR3 has 13 residues. CDR3 sequence reads: CASTTGGGREQYF. The CDR3 bases are TGTGCCAGTACTACAGGGGGAGGGCGAGAGCAGTACTTC.

The rearrangement uses TRBV5-6 and TRBJ2-7; D is perhaps TRBD1 or TRBD2 (7 bases each). Trimming took 0 bases from V and 5 from J, leaving 12 bases between them. CDR1 and CDR2 from the germline V gene are SGHDT and YYEEEE. This CDR3 has 14 residues. The CDR3 loop is CASSLGGGGNEQYF. DNA for the CDR3: TGTGCCAGCAGCTTGGGGGGAGGGGGCAACGAGCAGTACTTC.

The chain combines TRBV28 with TRBJ2-2; no reliable D call. Germline-derived CDR1 and CDR2 are MDHEN and SYDVKM. Trimming removed 2 bases from V and 7 bases from J, with 11 bases in between. The CDR3 runs to 14 residues. The CDR3 coding sequence is TGTGCCAGCAGTTTACGGGTATTGGGCGGGGAGCTGTTTTTT. Protein product: CASSLRVLGGELFF.

This chain connects TRBV19 to TRBJ2-7; the D gene is possibly TRBD2 (5 bases). The CDR3 spans 11 residues. Trimming took off 5 bases at V and 6 bases at J, with 8 bases between the two ends. CDR1 LNHDA and CDR2 SQIVND come from the germline V gene (reference sequence). The CDR3 loop reads CASSEGPEQYF. Here the CDR3 DNA reads TGTGCCAGTAGTGAGGGTCCCGAGCAGTACTTC.

This sequence joins TRBV7-6 and TRBJ2-3, with D maybe TRBD1 (7 bases). Between the trimmed V and J ends, which lost 5 bases and 1 base, there was a span of 16 bases. This CDR3 is 16 amino acids long. CDR1 is SGHVS, CDR2 FNYEAQ, per germline. Here the CDR3 reads CASSPIDREGTDTQYF. In DNA, the CDR3 is TGTGCCAGCAGCCCTATTGACAGGGAGGGCACAGATACGCAGTATTTT.

The chain links TRBV9 to TRBJ2-3; D is perhaps TRBD2 (7 bases). Per germline, CDR1 SGDLS and CDR2 YYNGEE. Trimming cost V 8 bases and J 5 bases, with 21 bases left between them. The CDR3 is made up of 15 amino acids. In DNA, the CDR3 is TGTGCCAGTTCCACCCAGGGGCGGGAGAAAGATACGCAGTATTTT. It codes for CASSTQGREKDTQYF.

This chain joins TRBV6-5 and TRBJ1-5, with D possibly matching TRBD1 (5 bases). This CDR3 has 13 amino acids. Germline V gene sequence: CDR1 MNHEY, CDR2 SVGAGI. V lost 6 bases and J lost 10, with 16 bases in between. This chain's CDR3 is CASSPLGREPQHF. In DNA, the CDR3 is TGTGCCAGCAGCCCCTTGGGACGGGAACCCCAGCATTTT.